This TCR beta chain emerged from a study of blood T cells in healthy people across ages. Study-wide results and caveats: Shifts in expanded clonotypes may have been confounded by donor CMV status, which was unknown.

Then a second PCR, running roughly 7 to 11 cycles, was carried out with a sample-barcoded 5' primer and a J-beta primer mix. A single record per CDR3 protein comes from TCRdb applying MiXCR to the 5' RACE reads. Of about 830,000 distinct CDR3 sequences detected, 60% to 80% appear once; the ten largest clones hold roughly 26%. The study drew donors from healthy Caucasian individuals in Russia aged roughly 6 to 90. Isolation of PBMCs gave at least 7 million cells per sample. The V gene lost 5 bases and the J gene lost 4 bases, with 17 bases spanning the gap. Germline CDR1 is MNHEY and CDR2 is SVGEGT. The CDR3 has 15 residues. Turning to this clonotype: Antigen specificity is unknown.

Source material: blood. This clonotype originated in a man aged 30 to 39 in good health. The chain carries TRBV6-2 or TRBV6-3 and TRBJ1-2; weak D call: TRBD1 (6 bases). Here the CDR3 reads CASSLTRGLTYGYTF. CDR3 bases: TGTGCCAGCAGTCTGACACGGGGGCTCACCTATGGCTACACCTTC.